This T cell receptor (beta chain) emerged from a study of OX40 agonist ivuxolimab in advanced cancers. In the case of this clone: Its antigen is as yet unknown.

Generated by immunoSEQ multiplex PCR, the TCRdb table keeps only in-frame clones and is missing some. This table holds more than 85,000 clones, about four fifths found once. Study-wide results and caveats: In CD8+ T cells, expanded clones were on average more numerous than in CD4+. At doses 0.1 to 3.0 mg/kg, CD4+ and CD8+ clones expanded.

The CDR3 has 14 residues. CDR1 LGHNA and CDR2 YSLEER come from the germline V gene. Trimming left V 0 bases short and J 5 bases short, with 7 bases between. The TCR sequence derives from an adult with an advanced solid tumor such as melanoma, head and neck, liver or kidney cancer. V and J are TRBV4-3 and TRBJ1-4; D ambiguous. The sequenced sample was CD4+ or CD8+ T cells sorted from blood, obtained in a trial of the OX40 agonist ivuxolimab. The CDR3, as DNA: TGCGCCAGCAGCCAAGAGCTCTTGAATGAAAAACTGTTTTTT. This encodes CASSQELLNEKLFF.